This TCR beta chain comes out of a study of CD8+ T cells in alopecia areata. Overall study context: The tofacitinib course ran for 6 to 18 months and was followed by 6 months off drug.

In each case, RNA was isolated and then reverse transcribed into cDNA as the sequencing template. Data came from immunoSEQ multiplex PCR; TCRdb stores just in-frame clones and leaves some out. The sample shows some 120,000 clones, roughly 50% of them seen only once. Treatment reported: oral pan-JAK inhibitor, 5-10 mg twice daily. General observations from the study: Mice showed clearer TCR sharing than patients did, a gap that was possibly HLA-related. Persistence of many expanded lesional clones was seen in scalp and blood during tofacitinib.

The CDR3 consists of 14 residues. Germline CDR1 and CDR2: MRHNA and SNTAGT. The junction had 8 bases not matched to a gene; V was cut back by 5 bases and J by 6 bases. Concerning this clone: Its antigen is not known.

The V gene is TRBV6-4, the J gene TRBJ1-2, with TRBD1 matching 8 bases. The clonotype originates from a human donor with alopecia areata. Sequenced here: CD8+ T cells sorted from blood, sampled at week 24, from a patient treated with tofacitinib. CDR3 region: CASSSDRGQNGYTF. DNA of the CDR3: TGTGCCAGCAGTTCTGACAGGGGACAAAATGGCTACACCTTC.